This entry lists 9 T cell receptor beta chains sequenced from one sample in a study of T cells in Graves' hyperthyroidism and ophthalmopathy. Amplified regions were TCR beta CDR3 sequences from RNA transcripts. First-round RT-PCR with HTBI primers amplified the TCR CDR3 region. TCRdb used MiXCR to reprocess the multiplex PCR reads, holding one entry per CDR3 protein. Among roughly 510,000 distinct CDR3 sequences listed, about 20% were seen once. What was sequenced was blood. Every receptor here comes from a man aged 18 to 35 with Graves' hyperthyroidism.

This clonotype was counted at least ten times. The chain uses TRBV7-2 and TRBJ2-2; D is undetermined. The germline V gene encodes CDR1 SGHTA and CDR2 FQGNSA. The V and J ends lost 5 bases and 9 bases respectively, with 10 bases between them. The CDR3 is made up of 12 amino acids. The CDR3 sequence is CASSLIGWELFF. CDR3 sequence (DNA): TGTGCCAGCAGCCTTATTGGCTGGGAGCTGTTTTTT.

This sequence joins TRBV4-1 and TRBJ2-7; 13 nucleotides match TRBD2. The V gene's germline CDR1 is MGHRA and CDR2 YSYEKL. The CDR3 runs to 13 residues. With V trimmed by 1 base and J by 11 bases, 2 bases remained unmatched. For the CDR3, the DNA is TGCGCCAGCAGCCAAGGGACTAGCGGGAGTGAGTACTTC. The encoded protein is CASSQGTSGSEYF.

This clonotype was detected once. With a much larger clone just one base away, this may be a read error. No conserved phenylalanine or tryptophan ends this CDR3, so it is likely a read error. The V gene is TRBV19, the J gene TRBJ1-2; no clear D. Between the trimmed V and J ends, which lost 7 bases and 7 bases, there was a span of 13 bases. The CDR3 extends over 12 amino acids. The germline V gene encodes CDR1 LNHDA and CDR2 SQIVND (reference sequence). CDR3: CASISIPGGYTL. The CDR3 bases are TGTGCCAGTATCTCCATTCCCGGTGGCTACACCTTG.

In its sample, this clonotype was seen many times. The CDR3 bases are TGTGCCAGCAGTTACTCGCTACAGACAGATACGCAGTATTTT. It translates to CASSYSLQTDTQYF. The chain is built from TRBV6-2 or TRBV6-3 and TRBJ2-3; D not resolved. The length of the CDR3 is 14 residues. The germline V and J ends were trimmed by 0 bases and 3 bases, with 7 bases remaining between them. Germline V gives CDR1 MNHEY, CDR2 SVGEGT.

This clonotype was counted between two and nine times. The CDR3 DNA reads TGCAGTGCTGGGACAGGGGGCGTTTTTTACGAGCAGTACTTC. Translation gives CSAGTGGVFYEQYF. The chain uses TRBV20-1 and TRBJ2-7, with 12 bases matching TRBD1. In germline, CDR1 is DFQATT, CDR2 SNEGSKA (reference sequence). V lost 5 bases to trimming and J lost 4 bases; unmatched junction nucleotides: 6. CDR3 length: 14 amino acids.

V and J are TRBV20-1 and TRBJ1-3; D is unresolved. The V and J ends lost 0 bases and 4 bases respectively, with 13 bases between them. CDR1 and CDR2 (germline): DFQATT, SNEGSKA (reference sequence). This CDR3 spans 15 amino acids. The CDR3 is CSARDLGAAGNTIYF. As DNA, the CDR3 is TGCAGTGCTAGAGATCTGGGCGCTGCGGGAAACACCATATATTTT.

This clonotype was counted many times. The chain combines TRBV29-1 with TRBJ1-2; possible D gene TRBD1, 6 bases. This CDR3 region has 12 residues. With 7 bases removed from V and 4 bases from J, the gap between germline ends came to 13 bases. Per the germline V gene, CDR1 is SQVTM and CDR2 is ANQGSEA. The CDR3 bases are TGCAGCGCTCAGACAGGCTCCTATGGCTACACCTTC. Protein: CSAQTGSYGYTF.

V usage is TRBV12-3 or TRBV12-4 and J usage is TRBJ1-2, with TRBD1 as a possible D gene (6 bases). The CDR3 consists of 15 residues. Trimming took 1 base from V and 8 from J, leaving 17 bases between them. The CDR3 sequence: CASSLGQAFWKGYTF. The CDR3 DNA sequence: TGTGCCAGCAGTTTAGGACAGGCTTTTTGGAAAGGCTACACCTTC.

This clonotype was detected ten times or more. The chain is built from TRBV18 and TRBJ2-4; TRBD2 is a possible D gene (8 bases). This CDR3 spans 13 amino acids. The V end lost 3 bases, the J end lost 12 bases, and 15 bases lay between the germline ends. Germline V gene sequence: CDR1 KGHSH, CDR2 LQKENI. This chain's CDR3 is CASSPTREGAQYF. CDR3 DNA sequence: TGTGCCAGCTCACCGACACGGGAGGGGGCTCAGTACTTC.